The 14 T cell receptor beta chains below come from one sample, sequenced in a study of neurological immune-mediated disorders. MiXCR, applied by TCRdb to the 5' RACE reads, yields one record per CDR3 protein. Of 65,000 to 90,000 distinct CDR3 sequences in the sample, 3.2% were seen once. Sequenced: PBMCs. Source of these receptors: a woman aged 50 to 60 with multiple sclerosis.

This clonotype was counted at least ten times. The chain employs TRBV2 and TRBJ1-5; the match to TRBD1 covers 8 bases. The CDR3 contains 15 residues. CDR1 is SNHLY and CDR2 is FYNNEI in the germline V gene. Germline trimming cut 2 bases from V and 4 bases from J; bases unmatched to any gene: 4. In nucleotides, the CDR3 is TGTGCCAGCAGTGAATTAACAGGGGGAAATCAGCCCCAGCATTTT. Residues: CASSELTGGNQPQHF. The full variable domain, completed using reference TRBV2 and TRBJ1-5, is EPEVTQTPSHQVTQMGQEVILRCVPISNHLYFYWYRQILGQKVEFLVSFYNNEISEKSEIFDDQFSVERPDGSNFTLKIRSTKLEDSAMYFCASSELTGGNQPQHFGDGTRLSIL.

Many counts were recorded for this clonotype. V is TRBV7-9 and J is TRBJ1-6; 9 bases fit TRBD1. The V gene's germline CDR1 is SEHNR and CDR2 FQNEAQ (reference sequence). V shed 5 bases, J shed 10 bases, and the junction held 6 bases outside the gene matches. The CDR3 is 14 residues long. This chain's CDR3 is CASSKTGGPSPLHF. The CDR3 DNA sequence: TGTGCCAGCAGCAAGACAGGGGGTCCCTCACCCCTCCACTTT.

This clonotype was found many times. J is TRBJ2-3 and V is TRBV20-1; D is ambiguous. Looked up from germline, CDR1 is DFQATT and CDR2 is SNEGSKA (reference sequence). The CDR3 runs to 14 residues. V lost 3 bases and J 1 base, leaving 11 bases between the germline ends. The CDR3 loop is CSASLVSRTDTQYF. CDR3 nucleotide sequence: TGCAGTGCTAGTCTAGTGTCTCGCACAGATACGCAGTATTTT.

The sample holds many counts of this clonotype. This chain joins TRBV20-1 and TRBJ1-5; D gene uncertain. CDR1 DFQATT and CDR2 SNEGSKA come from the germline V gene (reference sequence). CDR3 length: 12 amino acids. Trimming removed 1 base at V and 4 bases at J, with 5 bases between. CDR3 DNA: TGCAGTGCTAGAGTAGCGAATCAGCCCCAGCATTTT. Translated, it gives CSARVANQPQHF.

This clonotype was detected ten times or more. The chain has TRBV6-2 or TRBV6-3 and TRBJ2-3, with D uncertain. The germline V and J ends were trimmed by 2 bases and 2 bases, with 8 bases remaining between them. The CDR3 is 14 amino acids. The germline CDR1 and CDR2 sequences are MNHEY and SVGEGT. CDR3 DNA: TGTGCCAGCAGTTACCAACGTCCCACAGATACGCAGTATTTT. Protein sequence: CASSYQRPTDTQYF.

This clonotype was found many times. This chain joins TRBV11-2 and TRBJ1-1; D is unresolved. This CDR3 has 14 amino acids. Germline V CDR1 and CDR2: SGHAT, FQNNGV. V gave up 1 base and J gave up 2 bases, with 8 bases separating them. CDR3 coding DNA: TGTGCCAGCAGCTTAGGTTTTGTAAACACTGAAGCTTTCTTT. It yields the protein CASSLGFVNTEAFF.

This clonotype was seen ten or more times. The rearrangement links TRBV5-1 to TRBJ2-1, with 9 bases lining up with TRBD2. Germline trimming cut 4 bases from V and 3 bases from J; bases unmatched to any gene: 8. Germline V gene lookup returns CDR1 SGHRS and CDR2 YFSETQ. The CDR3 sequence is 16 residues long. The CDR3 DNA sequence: TGCGCCAGCAGCGAGCAAAGCGGGAGGTTCTACAATGAGCAGTTCTTC. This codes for CASSEQSGRFYNEQFF.

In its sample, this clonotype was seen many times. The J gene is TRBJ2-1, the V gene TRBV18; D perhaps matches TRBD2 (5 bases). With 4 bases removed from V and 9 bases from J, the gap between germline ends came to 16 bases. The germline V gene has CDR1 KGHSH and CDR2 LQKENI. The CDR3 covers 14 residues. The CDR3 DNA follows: TGTGCCAGCTCACGCTTAGAGGGCTTTTCTGAGCAGTTCTTC. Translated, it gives CASSRLEGFSEQFF.

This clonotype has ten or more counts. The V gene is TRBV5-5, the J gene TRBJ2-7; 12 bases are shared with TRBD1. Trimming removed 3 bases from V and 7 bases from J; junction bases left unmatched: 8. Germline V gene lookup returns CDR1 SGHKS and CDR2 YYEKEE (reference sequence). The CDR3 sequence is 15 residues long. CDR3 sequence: CASSSGTGGSGEQYF. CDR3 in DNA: TGTGCCAGCAGCTCGGGGACAGGGGGCTCGGGGGAGCAGTACTTC.

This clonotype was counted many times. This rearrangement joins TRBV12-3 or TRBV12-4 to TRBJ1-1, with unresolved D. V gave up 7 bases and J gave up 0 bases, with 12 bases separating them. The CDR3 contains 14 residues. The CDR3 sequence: CASNRFPVNTEAFF. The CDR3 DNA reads TGTGCCAGCAACCGCTTCCCGGTGAACACTGAAGCTTTCTTT.

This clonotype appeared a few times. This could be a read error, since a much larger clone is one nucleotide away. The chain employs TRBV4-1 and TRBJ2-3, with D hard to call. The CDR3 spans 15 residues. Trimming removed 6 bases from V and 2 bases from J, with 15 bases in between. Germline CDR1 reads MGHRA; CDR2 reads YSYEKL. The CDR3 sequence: CASSHAVRYTDTQYF. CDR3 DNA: TGCGCCAGCAGTCACGCCGTCCGCTACACAGATACGCAGTATTTT.

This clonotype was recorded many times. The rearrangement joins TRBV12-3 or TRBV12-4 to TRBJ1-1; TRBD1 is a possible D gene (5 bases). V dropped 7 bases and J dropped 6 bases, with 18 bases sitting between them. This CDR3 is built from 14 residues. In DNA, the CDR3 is TGTGCCAGCACCCCCGGGGGGAACGCGGCTGAAGCTTTCTTT. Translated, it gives CASTPGGNAAEAFF.

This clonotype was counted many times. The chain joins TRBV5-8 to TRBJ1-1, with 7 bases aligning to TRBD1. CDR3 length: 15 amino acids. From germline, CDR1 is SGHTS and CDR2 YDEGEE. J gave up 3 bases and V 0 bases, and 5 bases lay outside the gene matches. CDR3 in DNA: TGTGCCAGCAGCTTGGGACAGGGAAGGTACACTGAAGCTTTCTTT. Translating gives CASSLGQGRYTEAFF.

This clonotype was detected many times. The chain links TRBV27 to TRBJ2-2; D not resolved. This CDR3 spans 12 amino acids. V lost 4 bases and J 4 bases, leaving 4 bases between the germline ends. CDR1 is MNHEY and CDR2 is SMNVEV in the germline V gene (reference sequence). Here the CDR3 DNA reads TGTGCCAGCAGTTCGTCCACCGGGGAGCTGTTTTTT. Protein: CASSSSTGELFF.